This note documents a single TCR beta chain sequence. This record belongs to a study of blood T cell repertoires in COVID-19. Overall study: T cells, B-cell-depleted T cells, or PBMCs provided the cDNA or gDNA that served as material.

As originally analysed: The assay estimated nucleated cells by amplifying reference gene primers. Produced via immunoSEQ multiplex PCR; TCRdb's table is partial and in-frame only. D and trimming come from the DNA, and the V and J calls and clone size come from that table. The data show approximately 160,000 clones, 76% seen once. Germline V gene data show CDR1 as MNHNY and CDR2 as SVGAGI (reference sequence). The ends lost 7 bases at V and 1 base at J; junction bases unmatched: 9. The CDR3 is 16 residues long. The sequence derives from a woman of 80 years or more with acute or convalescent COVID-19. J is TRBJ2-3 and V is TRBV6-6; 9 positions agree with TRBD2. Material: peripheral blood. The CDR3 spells CASTHRGGGGTDTQYF. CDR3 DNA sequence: TGTGCCAGCACCCACCGCGGGGGGGGAGGCACAGATACGCAGTATTTT.